This T cell receptor (beta chain) was sequenced in a study of T cells after posttransplantation cyclophosphamide. Cyclophosphamide on days +3 and +4 followed busulfan-fludarabine conditioning and a marrow graft. Some clones are missing from TCRdb's copy, which holds only in-frame ones; the method was immunoSEQ multiplex PCR. The table has roughly 11,000 clones, about nine tenths seen once. This CDR3 comprises 14 residues. Germline CDR1 and CDR2: SQVTM and ANQGSEA. V lost 3 bases, J lost 5 bases, and 8 bases stayed unmatched. The TCR was taken from a female patient in her 30s who received an allogeneic stem cell transplant from an unrelated donor, was CMV-positive, and had no GVHD. Some T cells may have come from the graft donor. This chain connects TRBV29-1 to TRBJ1-1; 8 bases fit TRBD1. The specimen was PBMCs, collected after allogeneic stem cell transplant with posttransplant cyclophosphamide. In DNA form, the CDR3 reads TGCAGCGTTGAGACAGGGGATTTCTGGACTGAAGCTTTCTTT. Its protein product is CSVETGDFWTEAFF.